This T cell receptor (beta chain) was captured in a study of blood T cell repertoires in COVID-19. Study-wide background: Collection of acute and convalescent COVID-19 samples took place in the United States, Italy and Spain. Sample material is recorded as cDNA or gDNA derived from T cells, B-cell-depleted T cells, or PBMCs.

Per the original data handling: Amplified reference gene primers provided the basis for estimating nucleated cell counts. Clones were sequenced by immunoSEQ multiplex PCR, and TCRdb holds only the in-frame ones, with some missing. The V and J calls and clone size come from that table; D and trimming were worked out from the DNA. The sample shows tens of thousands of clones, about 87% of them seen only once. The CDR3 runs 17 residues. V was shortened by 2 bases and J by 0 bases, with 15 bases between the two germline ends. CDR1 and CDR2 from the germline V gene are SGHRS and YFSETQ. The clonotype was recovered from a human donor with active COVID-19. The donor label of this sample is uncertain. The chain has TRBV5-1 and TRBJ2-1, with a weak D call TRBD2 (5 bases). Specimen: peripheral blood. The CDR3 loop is CASSFGAVSISYNEQFF. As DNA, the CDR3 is TGCGCCAGCAGCTTTGGAGCGGTTAGTATCTCCTACAATGAGCAGTTCTTC.